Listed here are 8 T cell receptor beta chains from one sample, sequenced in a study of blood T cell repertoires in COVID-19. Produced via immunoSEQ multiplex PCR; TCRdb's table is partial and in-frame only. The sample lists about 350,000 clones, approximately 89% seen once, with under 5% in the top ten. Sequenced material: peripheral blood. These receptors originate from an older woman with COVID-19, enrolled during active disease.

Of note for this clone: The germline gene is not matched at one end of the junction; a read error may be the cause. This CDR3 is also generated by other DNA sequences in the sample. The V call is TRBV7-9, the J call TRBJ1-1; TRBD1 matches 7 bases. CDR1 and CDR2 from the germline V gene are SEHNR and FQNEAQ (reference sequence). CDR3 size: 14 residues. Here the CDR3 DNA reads TGTGCCAGCAGTTTAGGGCAGGGGGACACTGAAGCTTTCTTT. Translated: CASSLGQGDTEAFF.

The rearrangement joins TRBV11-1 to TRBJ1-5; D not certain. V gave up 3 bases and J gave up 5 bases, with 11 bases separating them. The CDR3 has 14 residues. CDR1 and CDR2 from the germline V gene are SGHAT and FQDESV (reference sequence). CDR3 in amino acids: CASSFGQRDQPQHF. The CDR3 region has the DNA TGTGCCAGCAGCTTTGGTCAGAGGGATCAGCCCCAGCATTTT.

Here the CDR3 reads CASSEFGLNEKLFF. The DNA for the CDR3 is TGTGCCAGCAGTGAATTTGGGCTCAATGAAAAACTGTTTTTT. The chain has TRBV6-1 and TRBJ1-4; no firm D call. Trimming removed 2 bases from V and 5 bases from J, with 9 bases in between. CDR1 and CDR2 from the germline V gene are MNHNS and SASEGT. CDR3 size: 14 residues.

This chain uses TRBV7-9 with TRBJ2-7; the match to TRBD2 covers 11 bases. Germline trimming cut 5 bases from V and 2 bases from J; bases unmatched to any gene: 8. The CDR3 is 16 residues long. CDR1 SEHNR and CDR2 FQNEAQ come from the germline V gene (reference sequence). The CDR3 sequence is CASSTRRSGGAYEQYF. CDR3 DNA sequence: TGTGCCAGCAGCACCCGGCGTAGCGGGGGGGCCTACGAGCAGTACTTC.

The CDR3 spells CASSPRETGYTF. The CDR3 DNA is TGTGCCAGCAGCCCACGGGAGACCGGCTACACCTTC. This chain links TRBV7-9 with TRBJ1-2; D is uncertain. Between the trimmed V and J ends, which lost 5 bases and 8 bases, there was a span of 12 bases. The CDR3 sequence is 12 residues long. From germline, CDR1 is SEHNR and CDR2 FQNEAQ (reference sequence).

This CDR3 is CASSSRTGHEAFF. In DNA, the CDR3 is TGTGCCAGTAGTTCCCGGACAGGGCATGAAGCTTTCTTT. The chain couples TRBV19 to TRBJ1-1, with 8 bases that match TRBD1. V gave up 5 bases and J gave up 7 bases; unmatched junction bases: 6. Germline assignment: CDR1 LNHDA and CDR2 SQIVND (reference sequence). The CDR3 has 13 amino acids.

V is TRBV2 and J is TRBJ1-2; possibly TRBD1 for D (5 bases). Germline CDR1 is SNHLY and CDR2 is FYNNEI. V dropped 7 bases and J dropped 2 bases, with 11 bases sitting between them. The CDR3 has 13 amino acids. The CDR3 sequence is CASTQVLNYGYTF. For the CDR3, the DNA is TGTGCCAGCACACAGGTTTTAAACTATGGCTACACCTTC.

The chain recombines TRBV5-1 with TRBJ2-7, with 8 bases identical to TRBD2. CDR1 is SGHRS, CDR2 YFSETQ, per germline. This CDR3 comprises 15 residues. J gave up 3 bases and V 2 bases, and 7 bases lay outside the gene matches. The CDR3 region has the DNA TGCGCCAGCAGCTTACGGGGGGGCGTCGGCTACGAGCAGTACTTC. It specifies CASSLRGGVGYEQYF.